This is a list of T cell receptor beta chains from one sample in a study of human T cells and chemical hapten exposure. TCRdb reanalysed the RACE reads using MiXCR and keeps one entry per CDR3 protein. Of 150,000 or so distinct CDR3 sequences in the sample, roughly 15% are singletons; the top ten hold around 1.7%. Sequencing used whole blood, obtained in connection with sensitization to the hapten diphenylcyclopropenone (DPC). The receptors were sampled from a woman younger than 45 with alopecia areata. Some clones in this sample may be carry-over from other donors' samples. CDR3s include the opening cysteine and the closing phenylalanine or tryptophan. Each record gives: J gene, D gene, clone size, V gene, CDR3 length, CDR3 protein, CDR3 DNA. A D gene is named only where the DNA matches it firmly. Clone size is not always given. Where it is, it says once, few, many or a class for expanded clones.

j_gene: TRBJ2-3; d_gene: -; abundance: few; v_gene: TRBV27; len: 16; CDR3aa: CASSPYSLVSTDTQYF; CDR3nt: TGTGCCAGCAGTCCCTACTCTTTGGTATCCACAGATACGCAGTATTTT
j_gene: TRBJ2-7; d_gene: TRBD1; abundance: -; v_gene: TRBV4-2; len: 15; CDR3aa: CASSLTSGGRGEQYF; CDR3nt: TGTGCCAGCAGCCTTACCTCAGGGGGAAGGGGCGAGCAGTACTTC
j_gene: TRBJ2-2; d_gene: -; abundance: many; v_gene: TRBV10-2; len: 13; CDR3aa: CASRAGRTGELFF; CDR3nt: TGCGCCAGCAGGGCAGGGAGGACCGGGGAGCTGTTTTTT
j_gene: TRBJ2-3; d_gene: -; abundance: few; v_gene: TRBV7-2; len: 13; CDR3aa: CASSVRAADTQYF; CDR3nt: TGTGCCAGCAGTGTTAGGGCGGCAGATACGCAGTATTTT
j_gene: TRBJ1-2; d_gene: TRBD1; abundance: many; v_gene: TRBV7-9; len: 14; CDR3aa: CASTPQGARQGYTF; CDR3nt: TGTGCCAGCACCCCACAGGGGGCGCGACAAGGCTACACCTTC
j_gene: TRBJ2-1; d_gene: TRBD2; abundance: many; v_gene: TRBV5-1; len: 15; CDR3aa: CASSTGTSGGAEQFF; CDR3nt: TGCGCCAGCAGCACAGGGACTAGCGGGGGTGCTGAGCAGTTCTTC
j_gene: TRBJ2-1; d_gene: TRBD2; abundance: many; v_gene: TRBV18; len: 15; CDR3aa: CASSVSGSSYNEQFF; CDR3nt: TGTGCCAGCTCCGTTAGCGGGAGCTCCTACAATGAGCAGTTCTTC
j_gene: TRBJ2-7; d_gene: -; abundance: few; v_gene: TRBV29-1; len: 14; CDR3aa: CSVELVAEPYEQYF; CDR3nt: TGCAGCGTTGAATTGGTAGCGGAACCTTACGAGCAGTACTTC
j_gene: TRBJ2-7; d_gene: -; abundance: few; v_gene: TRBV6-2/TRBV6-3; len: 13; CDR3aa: CASIDRISYEQYF; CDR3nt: TGTGCCAGCATAGATAGGATCTCCTACGAGCAGTACTTC
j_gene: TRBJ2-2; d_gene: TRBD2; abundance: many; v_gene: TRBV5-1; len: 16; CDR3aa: CASSHGLAGPTGELFF; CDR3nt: TGCGCCAGCAGCCATGGACTAGCCGGTCCCACCGGGGAGCTGTTTTTT
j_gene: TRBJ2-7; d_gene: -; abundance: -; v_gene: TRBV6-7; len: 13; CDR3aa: CASSYPDNYEQYF; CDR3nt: TGTGCCAGCAGTTACCCGGACAACTACGAGCAGTACTTC
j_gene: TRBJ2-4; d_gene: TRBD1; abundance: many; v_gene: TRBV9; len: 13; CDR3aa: CASSAGQGGTQYF; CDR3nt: TGTGCCAGCAGCGCGGGACAGGGAGGGACTCAGTACTTC
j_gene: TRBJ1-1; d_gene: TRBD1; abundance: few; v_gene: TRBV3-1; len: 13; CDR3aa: CASSRGQGIEAFF; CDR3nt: TGTGCCAGCAGTCGTGGACAGGGTATTGAAGCTTTCTTT
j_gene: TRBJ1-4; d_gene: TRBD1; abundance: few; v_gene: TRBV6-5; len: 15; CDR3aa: CASRPGRTGARKLFF; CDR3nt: TGTGCCAGCAGGCCGGGCCGGACAGGGGCTCGAAAACTGTTTTTT
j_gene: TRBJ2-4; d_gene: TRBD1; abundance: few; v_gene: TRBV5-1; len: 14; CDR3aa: CASSPGQGRDIQYF; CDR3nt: TGCGCCAGCAGCCCCGGACAGGGTAGAGACATTCAGTACTTC
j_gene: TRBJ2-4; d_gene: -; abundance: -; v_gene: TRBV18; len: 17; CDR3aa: CASSPPGRGPSKNIPYF; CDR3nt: TGTGCCAGCTCACCACCTGGAAGGGGACCATCCAAAAACATTCCGTACTTC
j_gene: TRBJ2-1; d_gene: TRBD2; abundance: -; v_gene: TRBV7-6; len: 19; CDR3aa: CASSPYQGLAESSYNEQFF; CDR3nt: TGTGCCAGCAGCCCATACCAGGGACTAGCCGAGAGCTCCTACAATGAGCAGTTCTTC
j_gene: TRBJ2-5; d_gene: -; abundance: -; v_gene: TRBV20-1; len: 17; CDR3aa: CSARNVQGRLDQETQYF; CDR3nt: TGCAGTGCTAGAAACGTTCAGGGGCGCCTCGACCAAGAGACCCAGTACTTC
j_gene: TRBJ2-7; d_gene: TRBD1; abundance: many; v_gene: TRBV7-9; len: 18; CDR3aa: CASSLERGDRGRIYEQYF; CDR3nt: TGTGCCAGCAGCTTAGAGAGGGGTGACAGGGGGCGAATATACGAGCAGTACTTC
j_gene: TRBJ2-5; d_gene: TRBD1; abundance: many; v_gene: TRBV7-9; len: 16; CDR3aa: CASSPRDRGRQETQYF; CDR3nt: TGTGCCAGCAGCCCCCGGGACAGGGGGAGACAAGAGACCCAGTACTTC
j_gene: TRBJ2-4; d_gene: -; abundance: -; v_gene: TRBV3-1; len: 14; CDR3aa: CASSQGGGKNIQYF; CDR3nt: TGTGCCAGCAGCCAAGGAGGTGGCAAAAACATTCAGTACTTC
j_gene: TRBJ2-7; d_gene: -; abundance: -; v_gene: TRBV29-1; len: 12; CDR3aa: CSVLSGQYEQYF; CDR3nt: TGCAGCGTCCTAAGTGGACAGTACGAGCAGTACTTC
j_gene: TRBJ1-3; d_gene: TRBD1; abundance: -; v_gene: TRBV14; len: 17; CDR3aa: CASSLDRAGFSGNTIYF; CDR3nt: TGTGCCAGCAGCCTCGACAGGGCCGGGTTCTCTGGAAACACCATATATTTT
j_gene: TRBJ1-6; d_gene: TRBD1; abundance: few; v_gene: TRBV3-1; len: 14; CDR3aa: CASSQESGGQSLHF; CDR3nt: TGTGCCAGCAGCCAAGAGTCGGGGGGACAGAGTCTCCACTTT
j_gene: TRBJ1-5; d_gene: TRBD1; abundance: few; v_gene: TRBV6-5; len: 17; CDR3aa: CASSPGTGIVGNQPQHF; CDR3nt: TGTGCCAGCAGTCCCGGGACAGGGATCGTCGGCAATCAGCCCCAGCATTTT
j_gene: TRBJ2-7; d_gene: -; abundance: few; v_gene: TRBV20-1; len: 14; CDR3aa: CSARDWEGSDEQYF; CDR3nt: TGCAGTGCTAGAGATTGGGAAGGGTCGGACGAGCAGTACTTC
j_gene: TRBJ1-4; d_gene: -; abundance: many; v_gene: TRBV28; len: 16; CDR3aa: CASNAFRGATNEKLFF; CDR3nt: TGTGCCAGCAACGCCTTTCGTGGAGCAACTAATGAAAAACTGTTTTTT
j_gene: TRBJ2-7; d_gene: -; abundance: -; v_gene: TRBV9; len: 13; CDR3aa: CASSVGGNYEQYF; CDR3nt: TGTGCCAGCAGCGTAGGCGGGAACTACGAGCAGTACTTC
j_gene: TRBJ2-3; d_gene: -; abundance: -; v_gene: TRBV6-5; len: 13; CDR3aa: CASSYSGGDTQYF; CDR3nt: TGTGCCAGCAGTTACTCAGGGGGGGATACGCAGTATTTT
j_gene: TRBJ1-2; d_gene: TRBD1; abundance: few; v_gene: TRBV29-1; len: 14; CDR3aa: CSVGPQGANYGYTF; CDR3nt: TGCAGCGTTGGTCCCCAGGGGGCTAACTATGGCTACACCTTC
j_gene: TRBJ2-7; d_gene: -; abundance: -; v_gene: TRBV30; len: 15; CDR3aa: CAWTRQRVASYEQYF; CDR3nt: TGTGCCTGGACTAGACAGCGGGTGGCCTCCTACGAGCAGTACTTC
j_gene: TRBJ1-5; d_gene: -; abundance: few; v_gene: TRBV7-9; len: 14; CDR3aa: CASSVDSSNQPQHF; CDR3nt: TGTGCCAGCAGCGTTGACAGTAGCAATCAGCCCCAGCATTTT
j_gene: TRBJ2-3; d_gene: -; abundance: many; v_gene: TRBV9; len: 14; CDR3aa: CASSVGPRTDTQYF; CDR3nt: TGTGCCAGCAGCGTAGGACCCCGCACAGATACGCAGTATTTT
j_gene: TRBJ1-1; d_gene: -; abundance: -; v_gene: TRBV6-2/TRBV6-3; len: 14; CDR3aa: CASSYGGLNTEAFF; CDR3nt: TGTGCCAGCAGTTACGGCGGCTTAAACACTGAAGCTTTCTTT